The T cell receptor beta chain described here comes from a study of cytomegalovirus exposure and HLA in healthy donors. Study findings and constraints: Rare sequences made up most TCRs, while some public TCRs were found in many donors. Sequencing likely generated an artifact that appeared as a cluster of highly shared sequence variants. In a later analysis, common viral pathogens appeared linked to several of the most significant clusters. Some V segments, including TRBV6-2 and TRBV6-3, were excluded as indistinguishable.

Turning to this clone: Its antigen is not known.

Looked up from germline, CDR1 is LGHNA and CDR2 is YSLEER. The CDR3 extends over 20 amino acids. Trimming cost V 0 bases and J 3 bases; bases outside gene matches: 16. The primer mix had 60 Vbeta and 13 Jbeta primers. The method was immunoSEQ multiplex PCR; TCRdb's version includes in-frame clones alone and lacks a portion of them. This sample has about 190,000 clones, with about 77% found just once. Sequences were obtained from PBMCs. The chain uses TRBV4-3 and TRBJ2-3; TRBD2 agrees at 9 bases. This clonotype was sampled from a woman aged 25-40 years in good health and CMV-seropositive. CDR3 nucleotides: TGCGCCAGCAGCCAAGATTCTGCGGGGGGGCGTCGTGGCCCAACAGATACGCAGTATTTT. Translating it yields CASSQDSAGGRRGPTDTQYF.